This T cell receptor beta chain was obtained from a study of T cell responses to AZD1222 COVID-19 vaccine. Pooled in the analysis were second doses at about 4 or about 12 weeks. CDR1 and CDR2 (germline): LNHDA, SQIVND (reference sequence). V was clipped by 7 bases and J by 0 bases, with 22 bases between them. The CDR3 contains 17 residues. The protocol was immunoSEQ multiplex PCR, while the TCRdb copy is restricted to in-frame clones and leaves out a portion. This sample has about 94,000 clones, with roughly 85% found just once. The specimen was peripheral blood, collected 28 days after the second AZD1222 dose. This TCR derives from an adult who received the AZD1222 COVID-19 vaccine. The chain combines TRBV19 with TRBJ2-7, with a possible D match to TRBD2 (7 bases). CDR3 nucleotide sequence: TGTGCCAGTACTGGGGGACGGTGGGGAGGGGGCTCCTACGAGCAGTACTTC. Protein product: CASTGGRWGGGSYEQYF.